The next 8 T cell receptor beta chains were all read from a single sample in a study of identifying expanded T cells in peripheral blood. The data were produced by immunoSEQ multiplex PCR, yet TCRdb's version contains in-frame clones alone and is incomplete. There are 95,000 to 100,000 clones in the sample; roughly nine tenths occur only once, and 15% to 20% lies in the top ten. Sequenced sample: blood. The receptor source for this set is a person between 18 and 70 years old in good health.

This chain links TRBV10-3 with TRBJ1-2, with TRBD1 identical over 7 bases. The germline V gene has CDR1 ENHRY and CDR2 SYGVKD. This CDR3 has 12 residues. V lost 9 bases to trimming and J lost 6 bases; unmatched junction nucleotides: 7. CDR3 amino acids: CAIAEGQDGYTF. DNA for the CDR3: TGTGCCATAGCGGAAGGACAGGATGGCTACACCTTC.

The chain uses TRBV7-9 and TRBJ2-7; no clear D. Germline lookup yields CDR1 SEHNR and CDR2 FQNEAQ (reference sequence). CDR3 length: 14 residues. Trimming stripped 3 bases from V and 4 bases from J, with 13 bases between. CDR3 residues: CASSFSRTAYEQYF. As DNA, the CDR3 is TGTGCCAGCAGCTTTAGCCGTACGGCATACGAGCAGTACTTC.

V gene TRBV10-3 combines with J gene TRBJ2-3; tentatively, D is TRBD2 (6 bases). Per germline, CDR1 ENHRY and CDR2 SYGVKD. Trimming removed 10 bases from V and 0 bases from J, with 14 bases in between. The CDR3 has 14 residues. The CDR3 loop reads CATTRGTSTDTQYF. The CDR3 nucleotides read TGTGCCACCACCCGGGGGACTAGCACAGATACGCAGTATTTT.

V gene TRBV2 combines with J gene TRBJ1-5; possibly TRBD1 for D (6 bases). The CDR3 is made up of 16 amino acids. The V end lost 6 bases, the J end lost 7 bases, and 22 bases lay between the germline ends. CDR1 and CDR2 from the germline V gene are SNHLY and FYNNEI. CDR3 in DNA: TGTGCCAGCAGCCGTTTAACAGGGCGGGTGGAGCAGCCCCAGCATTTT. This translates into CASSRLTGRVEQPQHF.

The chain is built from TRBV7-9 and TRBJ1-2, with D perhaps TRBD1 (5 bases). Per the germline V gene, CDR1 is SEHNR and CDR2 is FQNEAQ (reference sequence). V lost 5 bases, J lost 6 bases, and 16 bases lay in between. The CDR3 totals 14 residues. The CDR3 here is CASSAGQGFHGYTF. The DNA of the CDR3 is TGTGCCAGCAGCGCCGGCCAGGGATTCCATGGCTACACCTTC.

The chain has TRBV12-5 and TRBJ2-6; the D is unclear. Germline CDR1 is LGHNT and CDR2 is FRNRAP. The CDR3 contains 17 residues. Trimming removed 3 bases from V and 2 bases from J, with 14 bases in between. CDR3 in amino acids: CASGFLGSDTGANVLTF. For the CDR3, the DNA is TGTGCTAGTGGTTTCCTAGGGTCGGATACTGGGGCCAACGTCCTGACTTTC. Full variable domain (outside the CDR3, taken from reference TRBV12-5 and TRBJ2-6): DARVTQTPRHKVTEMGQEVTMRCQPILGHNTVFWYRQTMMQGLELLAYFRNRAPLDDSGMPKDRFSAEMPDATLATLKIQPSEPRDSAVYFCASGFLGSDTGANVLTFGAGSRLTVL.

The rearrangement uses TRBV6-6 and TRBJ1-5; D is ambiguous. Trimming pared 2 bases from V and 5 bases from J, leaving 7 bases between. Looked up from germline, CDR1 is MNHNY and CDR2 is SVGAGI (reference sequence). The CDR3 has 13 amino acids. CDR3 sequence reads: CASSYMRDQPQHF. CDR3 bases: TGTGCCAGCAGTTACATGAGGGATCAGCCCCAGCATTTT.

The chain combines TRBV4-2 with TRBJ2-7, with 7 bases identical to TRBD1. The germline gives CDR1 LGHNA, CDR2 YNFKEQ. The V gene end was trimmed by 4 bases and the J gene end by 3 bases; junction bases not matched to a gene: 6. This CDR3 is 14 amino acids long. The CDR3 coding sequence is TGTGCCAGCAGCCGCCTAACAGGGGACTACGAGCAGTACTTC. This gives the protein CASSRLTGDYEQYF.